Listed here are 19 T cell receptor beta chains from one sample, sequenced in a study of T cell changes during pregnancy in multiple sclerosis. The table came from immunoSEQ multiplex PCR; TCRdb's copy has only in-frame clones and leaves some out. The sample records 85,000 to 130,000 clones, 90% to 95% being singletons. Sequences were derived from peripheral blood, sampled in the second trimester of pregnancy. These receptors all stem from a female donor with multiple sclerosis, enrolled in a pregnancy study.

The V and J genes are TRBV6-4 and TRBJ2-1; 9 positions agree with TRBD2. V lost 2 bases and J lost 7; bases outside the gene matches: 9. The CDR3 has 16 residues. Germline-derived CDR1 and CDR2 are MRHNA and SNTAGT. CDR3 in DNA: TGTGCCAGCAGTGACGGGGTAGCGGGAGAATATAATGAGCAGTTCTTC. Translating gives CASSDGVAGEYNEQFF.

CDR3 coding DNA: TGTGCCAGCAGCGTCTGGGACAGGTACAATGAGCAGTTCTTC. Translated, it gives CASSVWDRYNEQFF. The chain couples TRBV9 to TRBJ2-1; TRBD1 matches 8 bases. CDR3 length: 14 residues. CDR1 is SGDLS, CDR2 YYNGEE, per germline. Unmatched junction bases numbered 2, after V lost 2 bases and J lost 4 bases. The entire variable domain, with the rest obtained from reference TRBV9 and TRBJ2-1, is as follows: DSGVTQTPKHLITATGQRVTLRCSPRSGDLSVYWYQQSLDQGLQFLIQYYNGEERAKGNILERFSAQQFPDLHSELNLSSLELGDSALYFCASSVWDRYNEQFFGPGTRLTVL.

The chain links TRBV6-1 to TRBJ2-1; possibly TRBD1 for D (5 bases). Per the germline V gene, CDR1 is MNHNS and CDR2 is SASEGT. V gave up 1 base and J gave up 16 bases, with 20 bases separating them. The CDR3 runs to 14 residues. In nucleotides, the CDR3 is TGTGCCAGCAGTGAAGGTATTATGGGGCAGAGCGACTTCTTC. Its translation: CASSEGIMGQSDFF.

The chain couples TRBV30 to TRBJ2-3; 7 bases are a match to TRBD1. After removal of 2 bases from V and 6 bases from J, the junction contained 14 bases not matched to a gene. The CDR3 contains 16 residues. Looked up from germline, CDR1 is GTSNPN and CDR2 is SVGIG (reference sequence). The CDR3 loop reads CAWSHEAEGGLDTQYF. The CDR3 DNA reads TGTGCCTGGAGTCACGAGGCCGAAGGGGGCCTGGATACGCAGTATTTT.

The V and J genes are TRBV5-1 and TRBJ1-4; 10 bases are a match to TRBD1. The CDR3 contains 13 residues. V dropped 3 bases and J dropped 8; count of bases not matched to a gene: 1. Germline V gene sequence: CDR1 SGHRS, CDR2 YFSETQ. The CDR3 here is CASSSGQGEKLFF. The CDR3 DNA follows: TGCGCCAGCAGCTCGGGACAGGGGGAAAAACTGTTTTTT.

The chain joins TRBV13 to TRBJ2-3; D perhaps matches TRBD2 (7 bases). Trimming shortened V by 2 bases and J by 6 bases, and 15 bases separated the two germline ends. The CDR3 has 15 residues. Germline values: CDR1 PRHDT, CDR2 FYEKMQ (reference sequence). CDR3 sequence reads: CASSLRGDTWDTQYF. Here the CDR3 DNA reads TGTGCCAGCAGCTTACGGGGGGACACCTGGGATACGCAGTATTTT.

This clone turned up a few times. The chain recombines TRBV7-2 with TRBJ1-2; D is unresolved. Per the germline V gene, CDR1 is SGHTA and CDR2 is FQGNSA. V was trimmed by 0 bases and J by 4 bases, leaving 9 bases between them. The length of the CDR3 is 14 residues. CDR3: CASSLAPLSYGYTF. The CDR3 bases are TGTGCCAGCAGCTTAGCCCCGCTGAGCTATGGCTACACCTTC.

V gene TRBV30 combines with J gene TRBJ2-3; D might be TRBD1 (6 bases). CDR1 is GTSNPN and CDR2 is SVGIG in the germline V gene (reference sequence). Trimming pared 4 bases from V and 1 base from J, leaving 12 bases between. The CDR3 consists of 14 residues. The CDR3 region has the DNA TGTGCCTGGATGGCAGGGGTTGGCACAGATACGCAGTATTTT. It translates to CAWMAGVGTDTQYF.

The rearrangement links TRBV11-3 to TRBJ2-7, with 8 bases fitting TRBD1. V lost 4 bases and J lost 4; bases outside the gene matches: 3. The CDR3 covers 13 residues. CDR1 and CDR2 from the germline V gene are SGHNT and YENEEA. CDR3 coding DNA: TGTGCCAGCAGCTCACGGACAGGGTACGAGCAGTACTTC. Translated, it gives CASSSRTGYEQYF.

The chain employs TRBV6-5 and TRBJ1-2; 7 bases are a match to TRBD1. J gave up 8 bases and V 2 bases, and 2 bases lay outside the gene matches. The CDR3 length is 12 residues. From germline, CDR1 is MNHEY and CDR2 SVGAGI. The CDR3 nucleotides read TGTGCCAGCAGTTACGGGGACAGAGGCTACACCTTC. Protein product: CASSYGDRGYTF.

J is TRBJ1-1 and V is TRBV9, with 8 bases matching TRBD1. V was pared by 9 bases and J by 4 bases, with 11 bases of the junction left unmatched. Germline CDR1 and CDR2: SGDLS and YYNGEE. This CDR3 comprises 14 residues. CDR3 DNA: TGTGCCAACTACCAGGGGGCTCGGATCACTGAAGCTTTCTTT. The encoded protein is CANYQGARITEAFF.

The rearrangement uses TRBV10-3 and TRBJ2-7; unclear D gene. The CDR3 has 16 amino acids. CDR1 and CDR2 from the germline V gene are ENHRY and SYGVKD. Trimming left V 0 bases short and J 6 bases short, with 18 bases between. The CDR3 here is CAISESRGGVLGEQYF. For the CDR3, the DNA is TGTGCCATCAGTGAGTCGAGAGGTGGAGTCTTGGGCGAGCAGTACTTC.

This rearrangement joins TRBV5-1 to TRBJ1-4; 7 nucleotides match TRBD1. Germline CDR1 SGHRS, CDR2 YFSETQ. The CDR3 extends over 15 amino acids. The V gene end was trimmed by 4 bases and the J gene end by 0 bases; junction bases not matched to a gene: 3. The chain's CDR3 is CASSPQGTTNEKLFF. CDR3 sequence (DNA): TGCGCCAGCAGCCCACAGGGGACAACTAATGAAAAACTGTTTTTT.

The chain links TRBV5-1 to TRBJ1-4; D is unresolved. This CDR3 spans 11 amino acids. V was trimmed by 4 bases and J by 5 bases, leaving 3 bases between them. Germline lookup yields CDR1 SGHRS and CDR2 YFSETQ. CDR3 DNA: TGCGCCAGCAGCGAGAATGAAAAACTGTTTTTT. This sequence encodes CASSENEKLFF.

The chain couples TRBV6-5 to TRBJ2-7; 7 bases are shared with TRBD1. The germline CDR1 and CDR2 sequences are MNHEY and SVGAGI. V lost 4 bases, J lost 2 bases, and 8 bases stayed unmatched. CDR3 length: 15 residues. The CDR3: CASSSPGTATYEQYF. CDR3 nucleotide sequence: TGTGCCAGCAGTTCCCCCGGGACAGCTACCTACGAGCAGTACTTC.

The rearrangement joins TRBV6-1 to TRBJ2-5; 9 bases match TRBD1. Germline assignment: CDR1 MNHNS and CDR2 SASEGT. V lost 6 bases to trimming and J lost 2 bases; unmatched junction nucleotides: 4. The CDR3 length is 14 residues. CDR3 residues: CASSADRGQETQYF. DNA of the CDR3: TGTGCCAGCAGCGCTGACAGGGGGCAAGAGACCCAGTACTTC.

The chain employs TRBV27 and TRBJ2-1; the match to TRBD2 covers 7 bases. Germline CDR1 is MNHEY and CDR2 is SMNVEV (reference sequence). The CDR3 loop spans 15 amino acids. Trimming cost V 5 bases and J 0 bases; bases outside gene matches: 4. The CDR3 nucleotides are TGTGCCAGCAGTCCGGGACTACGCTCCTACAATGAGCAGTTCTTC. Translating it yields CASSPGLRSYNEQFF.

This chain uses TRBV4-1 with TRBJ1-3; D gene unclear. The CDR3 is made up of 15 amino acids. Germline loops: CDR1 MGHRA, CDR2 YSYEKL. The V and J ends lost 1 base and 0 bases respectively, with 7 bases between them. The CDR3 DNA is TGCGCCAGCAGCCAAGGCGAAAACTCTGGAAACACCATATATTTT. This codes for CASSQGENSGNTIYF.

The genes are TRBV5-5 and TRBJ1-6, with 8 bases matching TRBD1. Germline V gene data show CDR1 as SGHKS and CDR2 as YYEKEE (reference sequence). Losses at the gene ends were 4 bases for V and 8 bases for J; bases not matched to a gene: 8. This CDR3 is 15 amino acids long. Here the CDR3 DNA reads TGTGCCAGCAGCCTCCGGGACAGGAGGGATTCACCCCTCCACTTT. Its translation is CASSLRDRRDSPLHF.